This T cell receptor (beta chain) was identified in a study of vaccination and CD4 T cells after COVID-19. The CDR3 consists of 16 residues. V was clipped by 5 bases and J by 4 bases, with 20 bases between them. Germline values: CDR1 SGHTA, CDR2 FQGNSA. Indicated treatment: approximately 11-day PBMC culture with coronavirus spike peptide pools or control peptides (ViraFEST assay). As to this clonotype: Its antigen is undetermined.

The Oncomine TCR Beta short-read assay was what sequenced the DNA obtained from cultured CD4+ T cells. Via MiXCR, TCRdb re-called the PCR reads, giving one row per CDR3 protein. The table includes 14,000 or so distinct CDR3 sequences, 70% to 75% detected once. This sequence joins TRBV7-2 and TRBJ2-5, with D perhaps given as TRBD1 or TRBD2 (5 bases each). Material: CD4+ T cells from blood, cultured in vitro. The sequence was obtained from a human donor who had recovered from COVID-19. In nucleotides, the CDR3 is TGTGCCAGCAGCCCCTCGGCGTTTCTTGGGGGAGAGACCCAGTACTTC. Translating it yields CASSPSAFLGGETQYF.